Presented here are 18 T cell receptor beta chains from one specimen sequenced in a study of blood T cell repertoires in COVID-19. Generated by immunoSEQ multiplex PCR, the TCRdb table keeps only in-frame clones and is missing some. This sample yields some 110,000 clones, of which around 90% are seen a single time; about 8% belongs to the top ten. The sequencing input was peripheral blood. These receptors were taken from a human donor in a cohort sampled during active COVID-19.

The rearrangement links TRBV19 to TRBJ1-1; TRBD1 matches 9 bases. Germline V gene data show CDR1 as LNHDA and CDR2 as SQIVND (reference sequence). This CDR3 has 14 amino acids. V lost 3 bases to trimming and J lost 4 bases; unmatched junction nucleotides: 3. The CDR3 protein is CASSIGTGSTEAFF. The CDR3 nucleotides read TGTGCCAGTAGTATTGGGACAGGGTCCACTGAAGCTTTCTTT.

The chain recombines TRBV7-9 with TRBJ2-1; tentative D call: TRBD1 (6 bases). Germline loops: CDR1 SEHNR, CDR2 FQNEAQ (reference sequence). The CDR3 spans 14 residues. Trimming left V 4 bases short and J 5 bases short, with 12 bases between. The CDR3 is CASSSRDIHNEQFF. DNA of the CDR3: TGTGCCAGCAGCTCCCGGGACATCCACAATGAGCAGTTCTTC.

This clone was detected once. The V call is TRBV4-2, the J call TRBJ2-7, with 12 positions matching TRBD2. The trim removed 0 bases at V and 6 bases at J, leaving 6 bases unmatched. From germline, CDR1 is LGHNA and CDR2 YNFKEQ. This CDR3 is built from 16 residues. As DNA, the CDR3 is TGTGCCAGCAGCCAAGATTATGGACTAGCGGGGTTCGAGCAGTACTTC. Protein sequence: CASSQDYGLAGFEQYF.

This chain links TRBV28 with TRBJ2-7; no reliable D call. Trimming left V 2 bases short and J 2 bases short, with 10 bases between. This CDR3 spans 14 amino acids. In germline, CDR1 is MDHEN, CDR2 SYDVKM. CDR3 in DNA: TGTGCCAGCAGTTTACCCCTCTCCGCCTACGAGCAGTACTTC. Encoded protein: CASSLPLSAYEQYF. Together with reference TRBV28 and TRBJ2-7, the CDR3 gives the full variable domain: DVKVTQSSRYLVKRTGEKVFLECVQDMDHENMFWYRQDPGLGLRLIYFSYDVKMKEKGDIPEGYSVSREKKERFSLILESASTNQTSMYLCASSLPLSAYEQYFGPGTRLTVT.

This clone was detected once. J is TRBJ1-4 and V is TRBV28; 7 bases match TRBD1. CDR1 MDHEN and CDR2 SYDVKM come from the germline V gene. The CDR3 contains 16 residues. Losses at the gene ends were 4 bases for V and 5 bases for J; bases not matched to a gene: 10. As DNA, the CDR3 is TGTGCCAGCAGTTACCAGAGACAGGGTCTAAATGAAAAACTGTTTTTT. Its translation is CASSYQRQGLNEKLFF.

The chain combines TRBV27 with TRBJ2-1; 8 bases match TRBD2. The CDR3 runs to 16 residues. Germline CDR1 reads MNHEY; CDR2 reads SMNVEV (reference sequence). The V segment lost 2 bases and the J segment 2 bases; nucleotides outside the gene matches: 5. The CDR3 DNA follows: TGTGCCAGCAGTTTAAATCCGGGACTAGCCTACAATGAGCAGTTCTTC. Amino acids: CASSLNPGLAYNEQFF.

This chain joins TRBV11-3 and TRBJ2-3; 7 bases line up with TRBD1. The junction had 7 bases not matched to a gene; V was cut back by 3 bases and J by 4 bases. The length of the CDR3 is 15 residues. Germline V lookup: CDR1 SGHNT, CDR2 YENEEA. CDR3 amino acids: CASSFEGQPSDTQYF. CDR3 nucleotide sequence: TGTGCCAGCAGCTTTGAGGGACAGCCATCAGATACGCAGTATTTT.

The chain recombines TRBV19 with TRBJ2-5; 7 nucleotides match TRBD1. The CDR3 has 21 amino acids. The V gene's germline CDR1 is LNHDA and CDR2 SQIVND (reference sequence). V shed 5 bases and J 1 base; nucleotides not matched to a gene: 25. The CDR3 coding sequence is TGTGCCAGTAGTCCACGGAGGAAGGGGGCATTCTTCACGGGGATCCAAGAGACCCAGTACTTC. Translating it yields CASSPRRKGAFFTGIQETQYF.

The V and J genes are TRBV18 and TRBJ1-1; 9 bases are shared with TRBD1. The CDR3 consists of 14 residues. Germline loops: CDR1 KGHSH, CDR2 LQKENI. The ends lost 3 bases at V and 5 bases at J; junction bases unmatched: 4. CDR3 protein: CASSPGQGLTEAFF. CDR3 in DNA: TGTGCCAGCTCACCGGGACAGGGACTTACTGAAGCTTTCTTT.

In its sample, this clone was seen a few times. This chain links TRBV3-1 (or the pseudogene TRBV3-2) with TRBJ2-7, with 13 nucleotides matching TRBD2. The V and J ends lost 4 bases and 3 bases, in that order; junction bases with no gene match: 0. Germline assignment: CDR1 LGHDT and CDR2 YNNKEL (reference sequence). This CDR3 is 14 amino acids long. CDR3 amino acids: CASSRTSGSYEQYF. CDR3 in DNA: TGTGCCAGCAGCCGGACTAGCGGGAGCTACGAGCAGTACTTC.

The chain recombines TRBV5-1 with TRBJ2-7; 10 bases align to TRBD2. V shed 4 bases and J 4 bases; nucleotides not matched to a gene: 8. Germline V gene data show CDR1 as SGHRS and CDR2 as YFSETQ. The CDR3 covers 15 residues. DNA of the CDR3: TGCGCCAGCAGCGTGGTTCCTAGCGGGAGTTACGAGCAGTACTTC. Its protein product is CASSVVPSGSYEQYF.

The rearrangement links TRBV11-2 to TRBJ2-5, with TRBD1 as a possible D gene (6 bases). The CDR3 sequence is 16 residues long. Trimming took 5 bases from V and 5 from J, leaving 21 bases between them. The germline V gene has CDR1 SGHAT and CDR2 FQNNGV. This CDR3 reads CASSAQGRLSGETQYF. CDR3 nucleotides: TGTGCCAGCAGCGCACAGGGACGGCTGTCCGGGGAGACCCAGTACTTC.

This chain joins TRBV15 and TRBJ1-4; no clear D gene. Germline CDR1 reads LNHNV; CDR2 reads YYDKDF (reference sequence). V was shortened by 1 base and J by 11 bases, with 11 bases between the two germline ends. This CDR3 contains 13 residues. CDR3 in DNA: TGTGCCACCAGCAGAGGGGCTGCAGAGAAACTGTTTTTT. Translating gives CATSRGAAEKLFF.

The chain joins TRBV3-1 (or the pseudogene TRBV3-2) to TRBJ2-3; TRBD2 is a possible D gene (5 bases). This CDR3 comprises 14 residues. V was trimmed by 4 bases and J by 1 base, leaving 9 bases between them. CDR1 and CDR2 (germline): LGHDT, YNNKEL (reference sequence). CDR3 amino acids: CASSLGLGTDTQYF. The DNA of the CDR3 is TGTGCCAGCAGCCTCGGACTTGGCACAGATACGCAGTATTTT.

This clone was observed a handful of times. V is TRBV27 and J is TRBJ2-2; TRBD2 matches 9 bases. The trim removed 4 bases at V and 2 bases at J, leaving 11 bases unmatched. Germline CDR1 and CDR2: MNHEY and SMNVEV (reference sequence). CDR3 length equals 18 residues. The CDR3 DNA reads TGTGCCAGCAGTTCAAGTTGGGTAGCGGGGGTAAACACCGGGGAGCTGTTTTTT. Translated, it gives CASSSSWVAGVNTGELFF.

The chain couples TRBV19 to TRBJ1-4, with 7 bases matching TRBD1. The CDR3 contains 15 residues. Germline V lookup: CDR1 LNHDA, CDR2 SQIVND (reference sequence). With 3 bases clipped from V and 0 bases from J, the junction kept 1 base outside the gene matches. This CDR3 reads CASSIDRATNEKLFF. CDR3 coding DNA: TGTGCCAGTAGTATCGACAGGGCAACTAATGAAAAACTGTTTTTT. Supplemented by reference TRBV19 and TRBJ1-4, the full variable domain reads DGGITQSPKYLFRKEGQNVTLSCEQNLNHDAMYWYRQDPGQGLRLIYYSQIVNDFQKGDIAEGYSVSREKKESFPLTVTSAQKNPTAFYLCASSIDRATNEKLFFGSGTQLSVL.

The chain couples TRBV28 to TRBJ2-3, with 7 bases matching TRBD1. The length of the CDR3 is 16 residues. J was trimmed by 2 bases and V by 2 bases; bases with no gene match: 7. Per the germline V gene, CDR1 is MDHEN and CDR2 is SYDVKM. The CDR3 spells CASSLLGQTLTDTQYF. The CDR3 nucleotides read TGTGCCAGCAGTTTACTGGGACAGACCCTCACAGATACGCAGTATTTT.

The J gene is TRBJ2-6, the V gene TRBV18; 8 bases agree with TRBD1. The CDR3 loop spans 16 amino acids. Germline loops: CDR1 KGHSH, CDR2 LQKENI. The trim removed 2 bases at V and 2 bases at J, leaving 2 bases unmatched. The CDR3 DNA follows: TGTGCCAGCTCACCAGTACAGGGGGCTGGGGCCAACGTCCTGACTTTC. It is translated as CASSPVQGAGANVLTF.